A single sample is the source of the 24 T cell receptor beta chains below, sequenced in a study of Ad26.COV2.S vaccination and SARS-CoV-2 variants. Treatment here: around 19 received Ad26.COV2.S at low or high dose, single or two shots; about 5 received placebo; per-sample allocation not given. After the first vaccine or placebo injection, samples were drawn on day 63. Some clones are missing from TCRdb's copy, which holds only in-frame ones; the method was immunoSEQ multiplex PCR. The sample shows some 400,000 clones, about 88% of them seen only once. Sequences were derived from peripheral blood, sampled in a trial of Ad26.COV2.S vaccine versus placebo. These receptors were taken from a person aged 18-60 years who received the Ad26.COV2.S COVID-19 vaccine or a placebo.

The rearrangement links TRBV29-1 to TRBJ2-7; D not certain. Germline V gene lookup returns CDR1 SQVTM and CDR2 ANQGSEA. V lost 5 bases to trimming and J lost 7 bases, with 12 bases between them. The CDR3 length is 11 residues. The CDR3 DNA is TGCAGCGTTCGATGGGGAAGGGAGCAGTACTTC. It codes for CSVRWGREQYF.

This clone was seen more than once but under ten times. V gene TRBV5-4 combines with J gene TRBJ1-6; D is ambiguous. The V and J ends lost 1 base and 7 bases respectively, with 9 bases between them. The V gene's germline CDR1 is SGHNT and CDR2 YYREEE (reference sequence). This CDR3 is 14 amino acids long. The CDR3 protein is CASSLIAGNSPLHF. CDR3 coding DNA: TGTGCCAGCAGCTTGATTGCAGGAAATTCACCCCTCCACTTT.

The CDR3 region is CASSQRGGSNSNQPQHF. For the CDR3, the DNA is TGTGCCAGCAGCCAAAGAGGTGGCAGCAATAGCAATCAGCCCCAGCATTTT. The chain employs TRBV4-2 and TRBJ1-5, with D unclear. From germline, CDR1 is LGHNA and CDR2 YNFKEQ. Deletions cut 2 bases from V and 0 bases from J, with 14 bases between. This CDR3 region has 17 residues.

This clone was seen a few times. V and J are TRBV28 and TRBJ1-4; D gene uncertain. V was pared by 11 bases and J by 3 bases, with 10 bases between. CDR1 and CDR2 (germline): MDHEN, SYDVKM. The CDR3 has 12 residues. CDR3 protein: CAATTANEKLFF. In nucleotides, the CDR3 is TGTGCCGCGACGACGGCTAATGAAAAACTGTTTTTT.

The rearrangement joins TRBV7-9 to TRBJ1-4; possibly TRBD1 for D (5 bases). CDR1 is SEHNR, CDR2 FQNEAQ, per germline (reference sequence). Deletions cut 4 bases from V and 0 bases from J, with 18 bases between. The CDR3 is 18 residues long. CDR3 nucleotides: TGTGCCAGCAGCTCGAGCCCGGGGGAGAGAGCAACTAATGAAAAACTGTTTTTT. Translation: CASSSSPGERATNEKLFF.

The gene calls are TRBV11-2 and TRBJ1-4; D gene ambiguous. The CDR3 sequence is 12 residues long. Trimming cost V 4 bases and J 9 bases, with 9 bases left between them. The germline CDR1 and CDR2 sequences are SGHAT and FQNNGV. The CDR3 loop is CASSSQAQKLFF. The CDR3 DNA sequence: TGTGCCAGCAGCTCCCAGGCCCAAAAACTGTTTTTT. The whole variable domain, filled in from reference TRBV11-2 and TRBJ1-4, reads EAGVAQSPRYKIIEKRQSVAFWCNPISGHATLYWYQQILGQGPKLLIQFQNNGVVDDSQLPKDRFSAERLKGVDSTLKIQPAKLEDSAVYLCASSSQAQKLFFGSGTQLSVL.

With respect to this clone: At the DNA level, this CDR3 is encoded by other sequences in the same sample as well. The chain carries TRBV3-1 (or the pseudogene TRBV3-2) and TRBJ2-7; the match to TRBD2 covers 7 bases. The CDR3 loop spans 15 amino acids. J lost 1 base, V lost 1 base, and 4 bases had no gene match. Germline assignment: CDR1 LGHDT and CDR2 YNNKEL (reference sequence). DNA for the CDR3: TGTGCCAGCAGCCAAGTTCCTAGCGGTTCCTACGAGCAGTACTTC. Encoded protein: CASSQVPSGSYEQYF.

The chain links TRBV6-1 to TRBJ1-3; D might be TRBD1 (6 bases). The CDR3 length is 17 residues. The ends were cut back, 1 base at V and 1 base at J, with 14 bases in the middle. Looked up from germline, CDR1 is MNHNS and CDR2 is SASEGT. CDR3 DNA sequence: TGTGCCAGCAGTGAAGAGGGGGGGCGCCGATCTGGAAACACCATATATTTT. Its protein product is CASSEEGGRRSGNTIYF.

The chain is built from TRBV9 and TRBJ2-3, with 9 bases that match TRBD2. The CDR3 is 17 residues long. Germline V lookup: CDR1 SGDLS, CDR2 YYNGEE. The ends lost 0 bases at V and 2 bases at J; junction bases unmatched: 7. The CDR3 region has the DNA TGTGCCAGCAGCGTAGCAGTAGCGGGAGCCGTCACAGATACGCAGTATTTT. Its translation is CASSVAVAGAVTDTQYF.

The chain combines TRBV5-6 with TRBJ1-6; D remains unclear. This CDR3 has 15 amino acids. V was shortened by 7 bases and J by 0 bases, with 11 bases between the two germline ends. CDR1 is SGHDT, CDR2 YYEEEE, per germline. CDR3 protein: CASRRLSSYNSPLHF. The CDR3 nucleotides read TGTGCCAGCCGACGGCTAAGCTCCTATAATTCACCCCTCCACTTT.

The chain has TRBV19 and TRBJ2-1; 8 nucleotides agree with TRBD2. J was trimmed by 9 bases and V by 3 bases; bases with no gene match: 10. The CDR3 runs 15 residues. Germline values: CDR1 LNHDA, CDR2 SQIVND (reference sequence). The CDR3 DNA follows: TGTGCCAGTAGTATCCGAGCGGGAGTATCCAGTGAGCAGTTCTTC. Encoded protein: CASSIRAGVSSEQFF.

Worth noting for this clone: It is unclear where the CDR3 begins or ends on the DNA, so no DNA is shown, and the CDR3 is as TCRdb lists it. This chain connects TRBV5-1 to TRBJ2-7; TRBD2 is the table's D call, not checked against the DNA. Looked up from germline, CDR1 is SGHRS and CDR2 is YFSETQ. Ends included, the CDR3 has 19 residues. CDR3 region: CASSILGTSAGGDSYEQYF.

This chain uses TRBV5-4 with TRBJ2-2, with D hard to call. Trimming stripped 5 bases from V and 1 base from J, with 9 bases between. The CDR3 length is 14 residues. Germline values: CDR1 SGHNT, CDR2 YYREEE (reference sequence). The CDR3 region is CASRGTRNTGELFF. Here the CDR3 DNA reads TGTGCCAGCAGGGGCACCCGGAACACCGGGGAGCTGTTTTTT.

The CDR3: CASSLPGAFNEKLFF. Written as DNA, the CDR3 is TGTGCCAGCAGCTTACCCGGGGCCTTTAATGAAAAACTGTTTTTT. J is TRBJ1-4 and V is TRBV7-2; the D gene is possibly TRBD1 (5 bases). With 2 bases removed from V and 4 bases from J, the gap between germline ends came to 11 bases. The germline gives CDR1 SGHTA, CDR2 FQGNSA. This CDR3 is 15 amino acids long.

The chain combines TRBV20-1 with TRBJ2-7, with 9 bases lining up with TRBD2. Germline-derived CDR1 and CDR2 are DFQATT and SNEGSKA (reference sequence). V dropped 3 bases and J dropped 6; count of bases not matched to a gene: 6. The CDR3 loop spans 13 amino acids. CDR3 nucleotides: TGCAGTGCTAGTGGTCTAGCGGGAATCGAGCAGTACTTC. It is translated as CSASGLAGIEQYF.

In nucleotides, the CDR3 is TGTGCCACCAGTGACCCGGGGACTAGCGGGAGGTACCAAGAGACCCAGTACTTC. It specifies CATSDPGTSGRYQETQYF. The chain combines TRBV24-1 with TRBJ2-5; 15 nucleotides align to TRBD2. Germline assignment: CDR1 KGHDR and CDR2 SFDVKD. The junction had 5 bases not matched to a gene; V was cut back by 4 bases and J by 0 bases. The length of the CDR3 is 18 residues.

The chain uses TRBV30 and TRBJ2-5; D may correspond to TRBD1 or TRBD2 (5 bases each). The CDR3 contains 13 residues. The V end was cut by 0 bases, the J end by 7 bases, with 12 bases between. The germline CDR1 and CDR2 sequences are GTSNPN and SVGIG (reference sequence). The CDR3 coding sequence is TGTGCCTGGAGTGTAGGGACCATCGGGACCCAGTACTTC. The encoded protein is CAWSVGTIGTQYF.

The gene calls are TRBV5-4 and TRBJ1-2; 9 bases fit TRBD1. The germline V gene has CDR1 SGHNT and CDR2 YYREEE (reference sequence). V was pared by 0 bases and J by 7 bases, with 13 bases of the junction left unmatched. There are 17 residues in the CDR3. CDR3 residues: CASSLGTYRGQYSGYTF. CDR3 nucleotides: TGTGCCAGCAGCTTGGGCACTTACAGGGGGCAGTATAGTGGCTACACCTTC.

The CDR3 region has the DNA TGTGCCTGGATCGGCCAGGGGGATGGCTACACCTTC. Protein: CAWIGQGDGYTF. The V call is TRBV30, the J call TRBJ1-2, with 7 bases lining up with TRBD1. The germline V gene has CDR1 GTSNPN and CDR2 SVGIG (reference sequence). The CDR3 spans 12 residues. V shed 4 bases, J shed 6 bases, and the junction held 5 bases outside the gene matches.

The chain uses TRBV7-6 and TRBJ2-7, with D perhaps being TRBD1 or TRBD2 (5 bases each). The CDR3 consists of 16 residues. CDR1 and CDR2 (germline): SGHVS, FNYEAQ. V lost 5 bases and J 3 bases, leaving 20 bases between the germline ends. The CDR3 sequence: CASSRTEGSNIYEQYF. In DNA, the CDR3 is TGTGCCAGCAGCAGGACTGAGGGGAGCAATATCTACGAGCAGTACTTC.

This chain connects TRBV4-1 to TRBJ2-1; no clear D gene. Trimming removed 8 bases from V and 8 bases from J, with 10 bases in between. The CDR3 extends over 11 amino acids. Germline V CDR1 and CDR2: MGHRA, YSYEKL. This CDR3 is CASRRGDEQFF. The CDR3, as DNA: TGCGCCAGCCGGCGAGGTGATGAGCAGTTCTTC.

J is TRBJ1-4 and V is TRBV10-2; no reliable D call. The CDR3 runs 14 residues. V lost 2 bases and J lost 6, with 10 bases in between. CDR1 is WSHSY, CDR2 SAAADI, per germline. The CDR3 coding sequence is TGCGCCAGCAGTGAGAACAGTTTGTATGAAAAACTGTTTTTT. This codes for CASSENSLYEKLFF.

In regard to this clone: Other DNA sequences of this sample code for an identical CDR3. V is TRBV19 and J is TRBJ1-5; TRBD1 agrees at 9 bases. V dropped 9 bases and J dropped 2; count of bases not matched to a gene: 2. This CDR3 contains 13 residues. Germline-derived CDR1 and CDR2 are LNHDA and SQIVND (reference sequence). For the CDR3, the DNA is TGTGCCAGCCGGGACAGGGGCAATCAGCCCCAGCATTTT. Translating it yields CASRDRGNQPQHF.

The chain uses TRBV2 and TRBJ2-1, with 13 bases fitting TRBD2. The V and J ends lost 8 bases and 4 bases, in that order; junction bases with no gene match: 5. The CDR3 runs 15 residues. Germline CDR1 and CDR2: SNHLY and FYNNEI. The CDR3, as DNA: TGTGCCAGCTCCGGACTAGCGGGAGTTTACAATGAGCAGTTCTTC. It yields the protein CASSGLAGVYNEQFF.